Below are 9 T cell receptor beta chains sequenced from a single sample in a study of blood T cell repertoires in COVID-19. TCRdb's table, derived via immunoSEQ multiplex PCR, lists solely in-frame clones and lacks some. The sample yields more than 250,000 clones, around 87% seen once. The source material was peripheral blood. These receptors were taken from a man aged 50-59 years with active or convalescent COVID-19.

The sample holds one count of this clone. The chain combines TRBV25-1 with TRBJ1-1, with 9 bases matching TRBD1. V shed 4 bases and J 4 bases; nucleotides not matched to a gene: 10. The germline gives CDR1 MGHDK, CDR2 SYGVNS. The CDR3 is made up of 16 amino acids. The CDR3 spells CASSAYSGTGLTEAFF. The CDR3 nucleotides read TGTGCCAGCAGTGCCTATTCCGGGACAGGGCTCACTGAAGCTTTCTTT. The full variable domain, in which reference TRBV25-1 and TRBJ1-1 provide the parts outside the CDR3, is EADIYQTPRYLVIGTGKKITLECSQTMGHDKMYWYQQDPGMELHLIHYSYGVNSTEKGDLSSESTVSRIRTEHFPLTLESARPSHTSQYLCASSAYSGTGLTEAFFGQGTRLTVV.

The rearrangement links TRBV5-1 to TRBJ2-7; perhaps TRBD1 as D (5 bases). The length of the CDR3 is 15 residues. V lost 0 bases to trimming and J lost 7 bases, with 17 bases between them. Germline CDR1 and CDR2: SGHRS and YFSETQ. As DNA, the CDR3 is TGCGCCAGCAGCTTGGACCAGACGTCTAGGGGTGAGCAGTACTTC. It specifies CASSLDQTSRGEQYF.

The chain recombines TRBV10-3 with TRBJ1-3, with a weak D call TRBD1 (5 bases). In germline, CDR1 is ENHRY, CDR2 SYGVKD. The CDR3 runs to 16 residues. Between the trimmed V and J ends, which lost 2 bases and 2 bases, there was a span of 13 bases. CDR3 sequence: CAISEPTRGTGNTIYF. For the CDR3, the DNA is TGTGCCATCAGTGAGCCGACCCGGGGGACTGGAAACACCATATATTTT.

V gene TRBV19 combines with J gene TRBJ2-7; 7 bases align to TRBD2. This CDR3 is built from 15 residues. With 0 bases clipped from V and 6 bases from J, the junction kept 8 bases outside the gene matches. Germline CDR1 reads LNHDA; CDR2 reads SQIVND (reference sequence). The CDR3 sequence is CASSIEPAGISEQYF. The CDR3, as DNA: TGTGCCAGTAGTATAGAACCAGCGGGGATTAGCGAGCAGTACTTC.

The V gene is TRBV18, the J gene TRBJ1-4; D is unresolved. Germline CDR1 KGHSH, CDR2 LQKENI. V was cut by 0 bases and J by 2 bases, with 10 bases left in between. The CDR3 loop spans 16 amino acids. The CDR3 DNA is TGTGCCAGCTCACCACCGGGGAGTTCCACTAATGAAAAACTGTTTTTT. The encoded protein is CASSPPGSSTNEKLFF. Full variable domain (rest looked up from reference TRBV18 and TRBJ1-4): NAGVMQNPRHLVRRRGQEARLRCSPMKGHSHVYWYRQLPEEGLKFMVYLQKENIIDESGMPKERFSAEFPKEGPSILRIQQVVRGDSAAYFCASSPPGSSTNEKLFFGSGTQLSVL.

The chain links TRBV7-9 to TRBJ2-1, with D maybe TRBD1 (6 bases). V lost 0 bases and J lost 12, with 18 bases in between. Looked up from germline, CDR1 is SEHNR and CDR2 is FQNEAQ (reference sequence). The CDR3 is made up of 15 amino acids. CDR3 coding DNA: TGTGCCAGCAGCTTAGCGGGGGCTCCTACAATGAGGCAGTTCTTC. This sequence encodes CASSLAGAPTMRQFF.

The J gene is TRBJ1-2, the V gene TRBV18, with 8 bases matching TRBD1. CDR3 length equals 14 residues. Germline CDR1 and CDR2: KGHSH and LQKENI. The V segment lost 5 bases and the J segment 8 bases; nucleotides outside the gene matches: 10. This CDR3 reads CASSSGTGDEGYTF. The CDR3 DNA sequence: TGTGCCAGCTCATCAGGGACAGGAGACGAGGGCTACACCTTC.

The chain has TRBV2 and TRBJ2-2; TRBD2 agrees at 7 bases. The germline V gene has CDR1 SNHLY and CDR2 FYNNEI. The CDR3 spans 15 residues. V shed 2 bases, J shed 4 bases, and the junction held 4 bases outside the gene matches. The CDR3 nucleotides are TGTGCCAGCAGTGAACACCCGGGGGGCACCGGGGAGCTGTTTTTT. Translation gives CASSEHPGGTGELFF.

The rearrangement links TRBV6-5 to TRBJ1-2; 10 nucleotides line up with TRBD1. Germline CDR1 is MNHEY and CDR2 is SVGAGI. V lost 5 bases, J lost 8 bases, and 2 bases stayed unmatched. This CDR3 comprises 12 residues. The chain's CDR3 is CASSRTGGGYTF. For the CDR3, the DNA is TGTGCCAGCAGTAGGACAGGGGGAGGCTACACCTTC.